The 24 T cell receptor beta chains below come from one sample, sequenced in a study of blood T cell repertoires in COVID-19 (dated by TCRdb to the early 2020s). Libraries came from the immunoSEQ multiplex PCR assay. The clones in this table, taken by TCRdb from immuneACCESS, are in-frame only. Not every clone is retained; where verified, under half of the shortfall comes from an unresolved V gene, and the cause of the rest is unknown. This sample holds 130,000 to 150,000 clones; around 86% were observed only once. The top ten hold over 35% of the sample. The specimen sequenced was peripheral blood. All receptors derive from a middle-aged man who had recovered from COVID-19.

The chain uses TRBV6-5 and TRBJ1-2, with 8 bases matching TRBD1. The CDR3 extends over 13 amino acids. Unmatched junction bases numbered 8, after V lost 0 bases and J lost 14 bases. CDR1 is MNHEY and CDR2 is SVGAGI in the germline V gene. The CDR3 loop is CASSYSGQGPRTF. The CDR3 coding sequence is TGTGCCAGCAGTTACTCCGGACAGGGACCTCGGACCTTC.

The chain is built from TRBV29-1 and TRBJ1-1, with D unclear. From germline, CDR1 is SQVTM and CDR2 ANQGSEA. CDR3 length equals 11 residues. V lost 4 bases to trimming and J lost 9 bases, with 12 bases between them. For the CDR3, the DNA is TGCAGCGTTGCGAGGGCTGGGCAAGCTTTCTTT. It is translated as CSVARAGQAFF.

V and J are TRBV6-5 and TRBJ2-3; the match to TRBD1 covers 7 bases. V shed 6 bases and J 2 bases; nucleotides not matched to a gene: 8. Germline CDR1 is MNHEY and CDR2 is SVGAGI. The CDR3 covers 15 residues. The CDR3 region is CASSQRGRNTDTQYF. As DNA, the CDR3 is TGTGCCAGCAGCCAAAGGGGGCGGAACACAGATACGCAGTATTTT.

V usage is TRBV30 and J usage is TRBJ1-5, with D tentatively TRBD1 (5 bases). The CDR3 runs 11 residues. The ends were cut back, 1 base at V and 9 bases at J, with 7 bases in the middle. CDR1 and CDR2 from the germline V gene are GTSNPN and SVGIG (reference sequence). The CDR3 DNA reads TGTGCCTGGAGTGGGGGGGGGCCCCAGCATTTT. Encoded protein: CAWSGGGPQHF.

The chain couples TRBV4-3 to TRBJ2-2, with TRBD1 identical over 9 bases. Germline V gives CDR1 LGHNA, CDR2 YSLEER. The J segment lost 5 bases and the V segment lost 4 bases, leaving 5 bases of the junction unmatched. CDR3 length: 15 residues. The CDR3, as DNA: TGCGCCAGCAGCCTCCCGGGACAGGGAACCGGGGAGCTGTTTTTT. Protein sequence: CASSLPGQGTGELFF.

A single count supports this clone. V usage is TRBV13 and J usage is TRBJ1-1, with a weak D call TRBD1 (6 bases). Trimming took 4 bases from V and 4 from J, leaving 16 bases between them. The CDR3 totals 15 residues. Germline values: CDR1 PRHDT, CDR2 FYEKMQ (reference sequence). In DNA, the CDR3 is TGTGCCAGCAGCTCGCAATACAGGGTTGGCACTGAAGCTTTCTTT. The encoded protein is CASSSQYRVGTEAFF.

The V and J genes are TRBV12-5 and TRBJ2-5; a weak D match, TRBD2 (6 bases). CDR1 LGHNT and CDR2 FRNRAP come from the germline V gene. V lost 0 bases, J lost 5 bases, and 22 bases lay in between. The CDR3 length is 18 residues. The CDR3 is CASGLVPNTEGLGETQYF. For the CDR3, the DNA is TGTGCTAGTGGTTTGGTACCTAACACGGAGGGCTTGGGCGAGACCCAGTACTTC.

The chain couples TRBV18 to TRBJ1-2; D call uncertain. CDR1 KGHSH and CDR2 LQKENI come from the germline V gene. The CDR3 spans 16 residues. The V end was cut by 2 bases, the J end by 7 bases, with 20 bases between. CDR3 sequence reads: CASSPSSARVRVGYTF. CDR3 DNA: TGTGCCAGCTCACCATCGTCGGCCCGGGTCCGAGTTGGCTACACCTTC.

The rearrangement uses TRBV6-5 and TRBJ2-1; 7 nucleotides agree with TRBD1. The junction had 3 bases not matched to a gene; V was cut back by 7 bases and J by 0 bases. Germline V gene sequence: CDR1 MNHEY, CDR2 SVGAGI. The CDR3 is 14 residues long. This CDR3 is CASIRDSSYNEQFF. For the CDR3, the DNA is TGTGCCAGCATCCGGGACAGCTCCTACAATGAGCAGTTCTTC.

The rearrangement links TRBV6-2 or TRBV6-3 to TRBJ2-5; 10 positions match TRBD2. V was clipped by 5 bases and J by 5 bases; unmatched bases: 8. Germline loops: CDR1 MNHEY, CDR2 SVGEGT. CDR3 size: 15 residues. CDR3 region: CASSRPLAGGETQYF. DNA for the CDR3: TGTGCCAGCAGTCGCCCGTTAGCGGGGGGCGAGACCCAGTACTTC.

As to this clone: The junction departs from the called germline gene at one end, perhaps through a read error. This chain connects TRBV7-7 to TRBJ2-1; TRBD1 aligns across 7 bases. Germline assignment: CDR1 SSHAT and CDR2 FNYEAQ (reference sequence). This CDR3 contains 13 residues. The CDR3 here is CASSPGQNNEQFF. The CDR3 coding sequence is TGTGCTAGCAGTCCGGGACAGAACAATGAGCAGTTCTTC.

The chain recombines TRBV12-5 with TRBJ2-3; tentative D call: TRBD2 (6 bases). CDR1 is LGHNT, CDR2 FRNRAP, per germline. The CDR3 totals 15 residues. Trimming pared 1 base from V and 1 base from J, leaving 9 bases between. In DNA form, the CDR3 reads TGTGCTAGTGGTTTGGCGGTAGCGGGCACAGATACGCAGTATTTT. Its translation is CASGLAVAGTDTQYF.

The chain uses TRBV6-5 and TRBJ1-5, with no clear D. Per the germline V gene, CDR1 is MNHEY and CDR2 is SVGAGI. Trimming took 0 bases from V and 1 from J, leaving 7 bases between them. The CDR3 length is 15 residues. The CDR3 region has the DNA TGTGCCAGCAGTTACTCGGCAGAAAGCAATCAGCCCCAGCATTTT. Translating it yields CASSYSAESNQPQHF.

V usage is TRBV5-6 and J usage is TRBJ2-7; 11 nucleotides align to TRBD2. The germline gives CDR1 SGHDT, CDR2 YYEEEE. This CDR3 is built from 13 residues. V shed 3 bases, J shed 6 bases, and the junction held 2 bases outside the gene matches. The CDR3 DNA is TGTGCCAGCAGCTCTACTAGCGGGGGCGAGCAGTACTTC. It is translated as CASSSTSGGEQYF.

This clone was detected a few times. The rearrangement uses TRBV18 and TRBJ1-4; the D is unclear. CDR1 and CDR2 from the germline V gene are KGHSH and LQKENI. The CDR3 has 16 amino acids. V gave up 3 bases and J gave up 0 bases, with 11 bases separating them. As DNA, the CDR3 is TGTGCCAGCTCACCGCTCGATTCAGCAACTAATGAAAAACTGTTTTTT. It encodes CASSPLDSATNEKLFF.

This clone came up once. The chain combines TRBV13 with TRBJ2-5; TRBD2 matches at 14 bases. The CDR3 consists of 15 residues. Germline V gene lookup returns CDR1 PRHDT and CDR2 FYEKMQ (reference sequence). J was trimmed by 5 bases and V by 5 bases; bases with no gene match: 4. The CDR3 loop reads CASSGLAGGGETQYF. CDR3 nucleotide sequence: TGTGCCAGCAGCGGACTAGCGGGGGGTGGGGAGACCCAGTACTTC.

The chain combines TRBV13 with TRBJ1-2, with a possible D match to TRBD1 (6 bases). The CDR3 runs to 14 residues. Deletions cut 0 bases from V and 8 bases from J, with 13 bases between. In germline, CDR1 is PRHDT, CDR2 FYEKMQ (reference sequence). The DNA for the CDR3 is TGTGCCAGCAGCTTAGGGGCAGGGGCGCGGGGCTACACCTTC. Translated, it gives CASSLGAGARGYTF.

The chain recombines TRBV15 with TRBJ1-2, with D perhaps matching TRBD1 (6 bases). Germline V gene data show CDR1 as LNHNV and CDR2 as YYDKDF (reference sequence). The V end was cut by 0 bases, the J end by 1 base, with 18 bases between. CDR3 length: 18 residues. CDR3 DNA sequence: TGTGCCACCAGCAGAGATTGGGCACAGGGAGCCCTTAACTATGGCTACACCTTC. This gives the protein CATSRDWAQGALNYGYTF.

The chain uses TRBV3-1 (or the pseudogene TRBV3-2) and TRBJ2-7; 9 nucleotides align to TRBD1. Germline trimming cut 1 base from V and 3 bases from J; bases unmatched to any gene: 4. The germline gives CDR1 LGHDT, CDR2 YNNKEL (reference sequence). This CDR3 contains 15 residues. CDR3 coding DNA: TGTGCCAGCAGCCAAGGGGGACAGGGATTCTACGAGCAGTACTTC. Residues: CASSQGGQGFYEQYF.

This chain links TRBV15 with TRBJ1-3, with a possible D match to TRBD1 (6 bases). V shed 0 bases and J shed 2 bases, with 11 bases lying between them. The CDR3 loop spans 16 amino acids. The germline V gene has CDR1 LNHNV and CDR2 YYDKDF (reference sequence). The CDR3 nucleotides are TGTGCCACCAGCAGAGATAGGGGGACGACTGGAAACACCATATATTTT. This codes for CATSRDRGTTGNTIYF.

The chain carries TRBV6-5 and TRBJ2-5; D unresolved. CDR3 size: 13 residues. Germline V CDR1 and CDR2: MNHEY, SVGAGI. Trimming removed 6 bases at V and 1 base at J, with 9 bases between. The CDR3 reads CASRPAGQETQYF. DNA for the CDR3: TGTGCCAGCAGGCCCGCCGGCCAAGAGACCCAGTACTTC.

This sequence joins TRBV27 and TRBJ2-1; D is perhaps TRBD2 (5 bases). The germline V and J ends were trimmed by 6 bases and 0 bases, with 15 bases remaining between them. CDR3 size: 16 residues. CDR1 is MNHEY and CDR2 is SMNVEV in the germline V gene (reference sequence). This chain's CDR3 is CASSIRRTISYNEQFF. The CDR3 coding sequence is TGTGCCAGCAGCATACGGAGGACGATCTCCTACAATGAGCAGTTCTTC.

The rearrangement joins TRBV7-9 to TRBJ1-4; 8 bases fit TRBD1. Germline V lookup: CDR1 SEHNR, CDR2 FQNEAQ (reference sequence). The V gene end was trimmed by 2 bases and the J gene end by 5 bases; junction bases not matched to a gene: 1. This CDR3 contains 14 residues. CDR3 loop: CASSLTGGNEKLFF. CDR3 coding DNA: TGTGCCAGCAGCTTAACAGGGGGAAATGAAAAACTGTTTTTT.

The CDR3, as DNA: TGTGCCAGCAGACGCGAGAGTAATGAAAAACTGTTTTTT. It codes for CASRRESNEKLFF. The gene calls are TRBV28 and TRBJ1-4; no clear D. CDR1 is MDHEN, CDR2 SYDVKM, per germline. V was cut by 6 bases and J by 4 bases, with 9 bases left in between. This CDR3 is 13 amino acids long.